This passage covers 21 T cell receptor beta chains from one sample sequenced in a study of T-cell reconstitution after alpha-beta-depleted transplantation in children. It was with unique molecular identifiers that the TCRbeta library was prepared. MiXCR was run by TCRdb on the PCR reads, yielding one entry per CDR3 protein. Of 500,000 to 650,000 distinct CDR3 sequences in the sample, 10% to 15% were seen once. The starting material was PBMCs, mostly from graft donor cells, obtained 360 days after TCRalphabeta/CD19-depleted stem cell transplant. These receptors were obtained from a male patient younger than 18 who had a stem cell transplant for acute myeloid leukemia, so the T cells may come from the graft donor.

This clonotype was observed a few times. The chain recombines TRBV12-3 or TRBV12-4 with TRBJ2-5; 9 bases match TRBD1. This CDR3 has 18 residues. V lost 5 bases, J lost 4 bases, and 17 bases stayed unmatched. In DNA form, the CDR3 reads TGTGCCAGCAGTGTCATATCCGGGACAGGGCCGCCCCGAGAGACCCAGTACTTC. Its translation is CASSVISGTGPPRETQYF.

This clonotype was observed at least ten times. J is TRBJ2-2 and V is TRBV3-1; D gene uncertain. The CDR3 loop spans 14 amino acids. Germline V lookup: CDR1 LGHDT, CDR2 YNNKEL (reference sequence). V was clipped by 1 base and J by 4 bases, with 7 bases between them. The CDR3: CASSQVGLTGELFF. The CDR3 DNA reads TGTGCCAGCAGCCAAGTAGGCCTCACCGGGGAGCTGTTTTTT.

The V gene is TRBV10-2, the J gene TRBJ2-5, with 7 bases lining up with TRBD1. V shed 11 bases, J shed 1 base, and the junction held 10 bases outside the gene matches. CDR1 is WSHSY, CDR2 SAAADI, per germline. The CDR3 loop spans 14 amino acids. The CDR3 nucleotides read TGCGCCTGTACAGGGGACGCTTTCCAAGAGACCCAGTACTTC. Its translation: CACTGDAFQETQYF.

This chain connects TRBV11-2 to TRBJ2-1, with TRBD2 matching 8 bases. V lost 0 bases to trimming and J lost 8 bases; unmatched junction nucleotides: 12. From germline, CDR1 is SGHAT and CDR2 FQNNGV. This CDR3 comprises 17 residues. CDR3 sequence: CASSLDLWSGSPHEQFF. As DNA, the CDR3 is TGTGCCAGCAGCTTAGACCTTTGGAGCGGGAGTCCCCATGAGCAGTTCTTC.

This clonotype came up many times. V and J are TRBV10-3 and TRBJ2-3; tentatively, D is TRBD2 (6 bases). Trimming left V 6 bases short and J 0 bases short, with 16 bases between. This CDR3 has 16 residues. Looked up from germline, CDR1 is ENHRY and CDR2 is SYGVKD. In nucleotides, the CDR3 is TGTGCCATCAGGGAAGGACTACCCGCTAGCACAGATACGCAGTATTTT. Its protein product is CAIREGLPASTDTQYF.

This clonotype was seen many times. The chain links TRBV5-1 to TRBJ2-7; D may be TRBD2 (5 bases). The germline V gene encodes CDR1 SGHRS and CDR2 YFSETQ. The V gene lost 2 bases and the J gene lost 1 base, with 7 bases spanning the gap. This CDR3 is 13 amino acids long. CDR3 region: CASSLERSYEQYF. The CDR3 bases are TGCGCCAGCAGCTTAGAGCGGTCCTACGAGCAGTACTTC. Filled out from reference TRBV5-1 and TRBJ2-7, the complete variable domain reads KAGVTQTPRYLIKTRGQQVTLSCSPISGHRSVSWYQQTPGQGLQFLFEYFSETQRNKGNFPGRFSGRQFSNSRSEMNVSTLELGDSALYLCASSLERSYEQYFGPGTRLTVT.

This clonotype was picked up a small number of times. The CDR3 region is CASSDSPGTSVRPQHF. Here the CDR3 DNA reads TGTGCCAGCAGTGACTCTCCAGGGACATCCGTCCGACCCCAGCATTTT. This rearrangement joins TRBV6-4 to TRBJ1-5; a possible D gene is TRBD1 (6 bases). The CDR3 consists of 16 residues. Germline V CDR1 and CDR2: MRHNA, SNTAGT. Trimming shortened V by 0 bases and J by 10 bases, and 19 bases separated the two germline ends.

V is TRBV30 and J is TRBJ2-7; 7 nucleotides line up with TRBD1. V trimming: 2 bases; J trimming: 3 bases; junction bases outside the gene matches: 4. Germline V gene sequence: CDR1 GTSNPN, CDR2 SVGIG (reference sequence). The CDR3 covers 13 residues. Written as DNA, the CDR3 is TGTGCCTGGAGTCTCGGACAGGACTACGAGCAGTACTTC. This gives the protein CAWSLGQDYEQYF.

This chain links TRBV25-1 with TRBJ2-7; maybe TRBD1 (6 bases). Germline CDR1 reads MGHDK; CDR2 reads SYGVNS. The V gene lost 3 bases and the J gene lost 3 bases, with 12 bases spanning the gap. CDR3 length equals 14 residues. This chain's CDR3 is CASSDSFRGYEQYF. The CDR3 nucleotides are TGTGCCAGCAGTGATTCCTTCAGGGGCTACGAGCAGTACTTC.

This rearrangement joins TRBV20-1 to TRBJ2-7, with D possibly called TRBD1 or TRBD2 (5 bases each). CDR1 and CDR2 (germline): DFQATT, SNEGSKA (reference sequence). V was shortened by 6 bases and J by 4 bases, with 22 bases between the two germline ends. The CDR3 is 15 residues long. CDR3 sequence: CSALVGDPEIYEQYF. In nucleotides, the CDR3 is TGCAGTGCCCTCGTCGGGGACCCCGAGATATACGAGCAGTACTTC.

The rearrangement joins TRBV28 to TRBJ2-5; TRBD1 aligns across 10 bases. V dropped 5 bases and J dropped 1; count of bases not matched to a gene: 1. The CDR3 runs 14 residues. Germline V lookup: CDR1 MDHEN, CDR2 SYDVKM. The CDR3 sequence is CASSGDRGQETQYF. The CDR3 DNA sequence: TGTGCCAGCAGTGGGGACAGGGGCCAAGAGACCCAGTACTTC.

The chain carries TRBV5-1 and TRBJ2-2; TRBD1 matches 9 bases. The CDR3 consists of 16 residues. Trimming took 3 bases from V and 8 from J; bases not matched to a gene: 11. Germline assignment: CDR1 SGHRS and CDR2 YFSETQ. CDR3 DNA sequence: TGCGCCAGCAGCTCGGGACAGGGAAAGGTCTTGGGGGAGCTGTTTTTT. Residues: CASSSGQGKVLGELFF.

This clonotype was seen only a few times. The chain combines TRBV21-1 with TRBJ2-4; TRBD1, the table's D call, lacks a check against the DNA. TRBV21-1 is noted as a pseudogene. This CDR3 has 16 amino acids. The CDR3 here is CASSKQKGWAKNIQYF. The CDR3 DNA is TGTGCCAGCAGCAAACAAAAGGGGTGGGCCAAAAACATTCAGTACTTC.

The chain is built from TRBV29-1 and TRBJ2-3; D may be TRBD2 (6 bases). Germline assignment: CDR1 SQVTM and CDR2 ANQGSEA. The CDR3 runs to 13 residues. CDR3 in DNA: TGCATGGGTCGGGGGACTCTTACAGATACGCAGTATTTT. Protein sequence: CMGRGTLTDTQYF.

This clonotype came up many times. The chain carries TRBV5-1 and TRBJ2-2, with 9 bases matching TRBD2. The CDR3 spans 15 residues. Per germline, CDR1 SGHRS and CDR2 YFSETQ. After removal of 2 bases from V and 3 bases from J, the junction contained 2 bases not matched to a gene. CDR3 loop: CASSFLAGHTGELFF. The CDR3 region has the DNA TGCGCCAGCAGCTTCCTAGCGGGGCACACCGGGGAGCTGTTTTTT. Filled out from reference TRBV5-1 and TRBJ2-2, the complete variable domain reads KAGVTQTPRYLIKTRGQQVTLSCSPISGHRSVSWYQQTPGQGLQFLFEYFSETQRNKGNFPGRFSGRQFSNSRSEMNVSTLELGDSALYLCASSFLAGHTGELFFGEGSRLTVL.

In this sample, this clonotype turned up a few times. The gene calls are TRBV14 and TRBJ2-2; possibly TRBD2 for D (5 bases). Trimming took off 4 bases at V and 5 bases at J, with 14 bases between the two ends. The length of the CDR3 is 15 residues. CDR1 and CDR2 (germline): SGHDN, FVKESK. The CDR3 nucleotides read TGTGCCAGCAGCCCCTTTAGCGAGCCTACCGGGGAGCTGTTTTTT. This sequence encodes CASSPFSEPTGELFF. The full variable domain, in which reference TRBV14 and TRBJ2-2 provide the parts outside the CDR3, is EAGVTQFPSHSVIEKGQTVTLRCDPISGHDNLYWYRRVMGKEIKFLLHFVKESKQDESGMPNNRFLAERTGGTYSTLKVQPAELEDSGVYFCASSPFSEPTGELFFGEGSRLTVL.

The sample holds many counts of this clonotype. The V and J genes are TRBV29-1 and TRBJ2-2, with TRBD1 matching over 8 bases. CDR1 is SQVTM and CDR2 is ANQGSEA in the germline V gene. J gave up 6 bases and V 3 bases, and 12 bases lay outside the gene matches. This CDR3 is built from 16 residues. Here the CDR3 reads CSVEGSRGQGAGELFF. DNA of the CDR3: TGCAGCGTTGAGGGCTCCAGGGGGCAGGGGGCCGGGGAGCTGTTTTTT.

The chain employs TRBV14 and TRBJ2-1; D call uncertain. The CDR3 contains 14 residues. Germline assignment: CDR1 SGHDN and CDR2 FVKESK. Trimming cost V 2 bases and J 5 bases, with 10 bases left between them. The CDR3 DNA is TGTGCCAGCAGCCAACAGAGGCATAACAATGAGCAGTTCTTC. Translating it yields CASSQQRHNNEQFF.

The CDR3 sequence is CASTKTALLRAQYF. Written as DNA, the CDR3 is TGTGCCAGCACAAAGACAGCTCTCCTACGAGCGCAGTACTTC. V is TRBV28 and J is TRBJ2-7; D is perhaps TRBD1 (5 bases). V shed 7 bases and J shed 9 bases, with 22 bases lying between them. Germline V gene sequence: CDR1 MDHEN, CDR2 SYDVKM. The CDR3 loop spans 14 amino acids.

The chain joins TRBV4-3 to TRBJ2-7; 8 bases map to TRBD1. Trimming cost V 0 bases and J 4 bases; bases outside gene matches: 5. This CDR3 is 15 amino acids long. Germline V gives CDR1 LGHNA, CDR2 YSLEER. In nucleotides, the CDR3 is TGCGCCAGCAGCCAAGAAAAGGACAGGGCTTACGAGCAGTACTTC. Residues: CASSQEKDRAYEQYF.

This chain joins TRBV11-1 and TRBJ2-5, with TRBD2 matching 8 bases. Germline loops: CDR1 SGHAT, CDR2 FQDESV (reference sequence). V dropped 0 bases and J dropped 5; count of bases not matched to a gene: 14. This CDR3 comprises 18 residues. CDR3 region: CASSLATSLSGRRETQYF. The CDR3 coding sequence is TGTGCCAGCAGCTTAGCGACCTCCTTGAGCGGGAGACGGGAGACCCAGTACTTC. Supplemented by reference TRBV11-1 and TRBJ2-5, the full variable domain reads EAEVAQSPRYKITEKSQAVAFWCDPISGHATLYWYRQILGQGPELLVQFQDESVVDDSQLPKDRFSAERLKGVDSTLKIQPAELGDSAMYLCASSLATSLSGRRETQYFGPGTRLLVL.